This T cell receptor (beta chain) appears in the sequencing data of a study of shared clonotypes between healthy human individuals. The V end lost 6 bases, the J end lost 2 bases, and 17 bases lay between the germline ends. The length of the CDR3 is 15 residues. The V gene's germline CDR1 is MNHEY and CDR2 SMNVEV (reference sequence). CD8 cells classed as naive were CD45RO-negative and positively selected for CCR7, excluding terminally differentiated effector memory CD45RA+ cells. Assay used: immunoSEQ multiplex PCR; TCRdb lists only in-frame clones, some missing. The table includes millions of clones, approximately 94% detected once.

The chain uses TRBV27 and TRBJ2-7, with D tentatively TRBD1 (5 bases). The TCR comes from a man aged 18 to 30 in good health. Some clones in this sample may be carry-over from other donors' samples. Sequencing input: naive CD8+ T cells from PBMCs. The CDR3 DNA follows: TGTGCCAGCAGGCAGGGTCCATCTCGCCCCTACGAGCAGTACTTC. This sequence encodes CASRQGPSRPYEQYF.